The 7 T cell receptor beta chains listed next were all sequenced from one sample in a study of T cell changes during pregnancy in multiple sclerosis. Assay used: immunoSEQ multiplex PCR; TCRdb lists only in-frame clones, some missing. The sample consists of about 57,000 clones, about 85% of them appearing once. The sequencing here drew on CD4+ T cells from peripheral blood mononuclear cells, taken in the third trimester of pregnancy. The source is a female donor with multiple sclerosis, enrolled in a pregnancy study.

The chain joins TRBV19 to TRBJ1-1; 10 nucleotides agree with TRBD1. There are 17 residues in the CDR3. After removal of 4 bases from V and 5 bases from J, the junction contained 13 bases not matched to a gene. Per the germline V gene, CDR1 is LNHDA and CDR2 is SQIVND (reference sequence). For the CDR3, the DNA is TGTGCCAGTAGTAAGACGGGACAGGGGTTTCGGTGGACTGAAGCTTTCTTT. Its protein is CASSKTGQGFRWTEAFF.

The chain uses TRBV19 and TRBJ1-5; D call uncertain. The germline gives CDR1 LNHDA, CDR2 SQIVND (reference sequence). The CDR3 sequence is 15 residues long. The germline V and J ends were trimmed by 3 bases and 4 bases, with 13 bases remaining between them. The DNA for the CDR3 is TGTGCCAGTAGTATTATGGGAGGGAGGAATCAGCCCCAGCATTTT. Its translation is CASSIMGGRNQPQHF.

This sequence joins TRBV21-1 and TRBJ1-6; TRBD1 reflects the table's D call only, with no check against the DNA. TRBV21-1 is deemed a pseudogene. The CDR3 loop spans 15 amino acids. This chain's CDR3 is CASSTPQGTHSPLHF. The CDR3 region has the DNA TGTGCCAGCAGCACACCCCAGGGCACCCATTCACCCCTCCACTTT.

CDR3: CASRAGGRKYEQYF. In DNA, the CDR3 is TGTGCCAGCAGGGCGGGGGGGCGTAAATACGAGCAGTACTTC. This chain uses TRBV13 with TRBJ2-7; TRBD2 matches 9 bases. J lost 4 bases, V lost 6 bases, and 7 bases had no gene match. The CDR3 has 14 amino acids. Germline V gives CDR1 PRHDT, CDR2 FYEKMQ (reference sequence).

This rearrangement joins TRBV6-5 to TRBJ1-2; D perhaps matches TRBD1 (5 bases). Trimming pared 6 bases from V and 5 bases from J, leaving 16 bases between. Germline values: CDR1 MNHEY, CDR2 SVGAGI. CDR3 size: 14 residues. In DNA form, the CDR3 reads TGTGCCAGCAGGCCACCGGGACTGCCTTATGGCTACACCTTC. It is translated as CASRPPGLPYGYTF.

In this sample, this clone turned up a few times. The V and J genes are TRBV19 and TRBJ1-2; the D gene is possibly TRBD1 (5 bases). The length of the CDR3 is 16 residues. Germline CDR1 is LNHDA and CDR2 is SQIVND (reference sequence). V was shortened by 5 bases and J by 3 bases, with 19 bases between the two germline ends. The CDR3 DNA reads TGTGCCAGTAGTGCGGGAGGTAGGGGCGGCGACTATGGCTACACCTTC. The encoded protein is CASSAGGRGGDYGYTF.

The V gene is TRBV29-1, the J gene TRBJ2-5; 9 nucleotides agree with TRBD2. Germline CDR1 reads SQVTM; CDR2 reads ANQGSEA. The CDR3 sequence is 13 residues long. After removal of 5 bases from V and 3 bases from J, the junction contained 4 bases not matched to a gene. CDR3 coding DNA: TGCAGCGTTCTCCAGCGGGGGGAAGAGACCCAGTACTTC. Translated, it gives CSVLQRGEETQYF.